Shown below are 3 T cell receptor beta chains from a single sample sequenced in a study of CD8 T cells in ankylosing spondylitis. General observations from the study: Typical of ankylosing spondylitis blood, it appeared, was a TCR beta motif of several highly homologous variants.

Their specific antigens are unknown. TCRdb independently ran MiXCR on the 5' RACE reads; one entry per CDR3 protein. This table has around 890,000 distinct CDR3 sequences, roughly 10% appearing once. The sample comprised blood, either unsorted or a sorted T cell fraction (not recorded which). Receptor source: a male donor with ankylosing spondylitis.

The table lists this clonotype with a few counts. The J gene is TRBJ2-1, the V gene TRBV7-2, with a possible D match to TRBD1 (5 bases). The germline CDR1 and CDR2 sequences are SGHTA and FQGNSA. CDR3 length: 16 residues. The ends were cut back, 4 bases at V and 4 bases at J, with 17 bases in the middle. CDR3 DNA: TGTGCCAGCAGCTCCCAAAAGACAGAACCTTACAATGAGCAGTTCTTC. Amino acid sequence: CASSSQKTEPYNEQFF.

The chain couples TRBV5-6 to TRBJ2-1; 8 bases match TRBD1. Per the germline V gene, CDR1 is SGHDT and CDR2 is YYEEEE. The CDR3 contains 17 residues. V shed 3 bases and J 7 bases; nucleotides not matched to a gene: 15. The CDR3 here is CASSWTGLAKVWNEQFF. The CDR3 nucleotides read TGTGCCAGCAGCTGGACAGGGCTTGCCAAAGTATGGAATGAGCAGTTCTTC.

In this sample, this clonotype turned up a few times. This could be a read error, since a much larger clone is one nucleotide away. This rearrangement joins TRBV29-1 to TRBJ2-1; D not certain. The CDR3 sequence is 10 residues long. V was shortened by 2 bases and J by 4 bases, with 0 bases between the two germline ends. Germline V gene data show CDR1 as SQVTM and CDR2 as ANQGSEA. This CDR3 reads CSVEYNEQFF. The CDR3 coding sequence is TGCAGCGTTGAATACAATGAGCAGTTCTTC.